The sequence of this T cell receptor beta chain was determined in a study of blood T cell repertoires in COVID-19. The CDR3 has 14 amino acids. V lost 2 bases to trimming and J lost 2 bases, with 5 bases between them. CDR1 is SGHNT and CDR2 is YYREEE in the germline V gene (reference sequence). Original analysis: For nucleated cells, counts were estimated from reference gene primer amplification. Assay used: immunoSEQ multiplex PCR; TCRdb lists only in-frame clones, some missing. The DNA gave D and trimming, while V, J and clone size come from that table. The repertoire consists of some 140,000 clones, with roughly 86% occurring once and the leading ten covering approximately 16%.

The rearrangement links TRBV5-4 to TRBJ2-6, with unresolved D. The receptor comes from a woman aged 45 to 65 who had recovered from COVID-19. The specimen was peripheral blood. In nucleotides, the CDR3 is TGTGCCAGCAGCTTACGGGCTGGGGCCAACGTCCTGACTTTC. Its translation is CASSLRAGANVLTF.